The 16 T cell receptor beta chains below come from one sample, sequenced in a study of OX40 agonist ivuxolimab in advanced cancers. Sequencing was performed with immunoSEQ multiplex PCR; in TCRdb, only in-frame clones are kept and a portion is missing. Altogether about 17,000 clones are present, roughly 78% being singletons, with the ten largest covering 20% to 30%. The sequenced sample was CD4+ or CD8+ T cells sorted from blood, obtained in a trial of the OX40 agonist ivuxolimab. These receptors all stem from an adult with an advanced solid tumor such as melanoma, head and neck, liver or kidney cancer.

V and J are TRBV7-3 and TRBJ2-1; D perhaps matches TRBD2 (6 bases). V shed 5 bases and J shed 8 bases, with 16 bases lying between them. CDR1 is SGHTA, CDR2 FQGTGA, per germline. The CDR3 runs to 14 residues. CDR3 residues: CASSPGVGRDEQFF. In nucleotides, the CDR3 is TGTGCCAGCAGCCCGGGAGTAGGGCGGGATGAGCAGTTCTTC.

This chain links TRBV28 with TRBJ1-1; D not resolved. CDR3 length equals 12 residues. Trimming stripped 3 bases from V and 4 bases from J, with 6 bases between. The germline V gene has CDR1 MDHEN and CDR2 SYDVKM. Written as DNA, the CDR3 is TGTGCCAGCAGTTTCGGTCTCACTGAAGCTTTCTTT. As protein: CASSFGLTEAFF.

In DNA form, the CDR3 reads TGTGCCAGCAGCGTAGAAGGGGCGGGCGTCTATGGCTACACCTTC. This sequence encodes CASSVEGAGVYGYTF. The chain joins TRBV9 to TRBJ1-2, with D perhaps TRBD1 (5 bases). Germline V gives CDR1 SGDLS, CDR2 YYNGEE. This CDR3 region has 15 residues. Trimming shortened V by 0 bases and J by 4 bases, and 13 bases separated the two germline ends.

This clone has more than one count but fewer than ten. This CDR3 reads CASSYGQGDYGYTF. CDR3 DNA sequence: TGTGCCAGCAGTTACGGACAGGGGGACTATGGCTACACCTTC. The chain employs TRBV2 and TRBJ1-2, with 10 bases aligning to TRBD1. Losses at the gene ends were 5 bases for V and 3 bases for J; bases not matched to a gene: 3. Germline loops: CDR1 SNHLY, CDR2 FYNNEI. The CDR3 extends over 14 amino acids. Filled out from reference TRBV2 and TRBJ1-2, the complete variable domain reads EPEVTQTPSHQVTQMGQEVILRCVPISNHLYFYWYRQILGQKVEFLVSFYNNEISEKSEIFDDQFSVERPDGSNFTLKIRSTKLEDSAMYFCASSYGQGDYGYTFGSGTRLTVV.

The sample holds a few counts of this clone. The chain carries TRBV29-1 and TRBJ2-7; perhaps TRBD2 as D (6 bases). There are 12 residues in the CDR3. CDR1 is SQVTM, CDR2 ANQGSEA, per germline. Trimming pared 5 bases from V and 6 bases from J, leaving 14 bases between. The CDR3 loop reads CSVLSGEVEQYF. DNA of the CDR3: TGCAGCGTTCTTTCCGGGGAGGTCGAGCAGTACTTC.

The chain recombines TRBV6-6 with TRBJ2-3; D might be TRBD2 (5 bases). The length of the CDR3 is 16 residues. Germline CDR1 is MNHNY and CDR2 is SVGAGI (reference sequence). V was trimmed by 0 bases and J by 5 bases, leaving 15 bases between them. The CDR3 nucleotides are TGTGCCAGCAGTTACTCCCTACTAGTCCGGCAAGATACGCAGTATTTT. Translation: CASSYSLLVRQDTQYF.

V gene TRBV7-9 combines with J gene TRBJ2-1; D is undetermined. Germline V gene lookup returns CDR1 SEHNR and CDR2 FQNEAQ (reference sequence). The ends were cut back, 6 bases at V and 6 bases at J, with 15 bases in the middle. This CDR3 region has 14 residues. Here the CDR3 DNA reads TGTGCCAGCAGTGATAATGGACGAAGCAATGAGCAGTTCTTC. Translating gives CASSDNGRSNEQFF. Full variable domain (missing parts from reference TRBV7-9 and TRBJ2-1): DTGVSQNPRHKITKRGQNVTFRCDPISEHNRLYWYRQTLGQGPEFLTYFQNEAQLEKSRLLSDRFSAERPKGSFSTLEIQRTEQGDSAMYLCASSDNGRSNEQFFGPGTRLTVL.

This rearrangement joins TRBV9 to TRBJ2-3, with 7 bases that match TRBD2. Germline assignment: CDR1 SGDLS and CDR2 YYNGEE. The CDR3 spans 16 residues. J gave up 11 bases and V 4 bases, and 19 bases lay outside the gene matches. Written as DNA, the CDR3 is TGTGCCAGCAGCCCTACGGGCAGGGCGTCCCCGGGGGGGCAGTATTTT. It specifies CASSPTGRASPGGQYF.

This clone occurred a few times. This chain connects TRBV4-1 to TRBJ2-1; D remains unclear. Germline assignment: CDR1 MGHRA and CDR2 YSYEKL. With 1 base removed from V and 9 bases from J, the gap between germline ends came to 7 bases. The CDR3 has 12 residues. CDR3 sequence reads: CASSQGGVEQFF. For the CDR3, the DNA is TGCGCCAGCAGCCAAGGAGGCGTTGAGCAGTTCTTC.

J is TRBJ2-5 and V is TRBV29-1, with 8 bases fitting TRBD2. Trimming cost V 6 bases and J 2 bases; bases outside gene matches: 2. Per germline, CDR1 SQVTM and CDR2 ANQGSEA. The CDR3 is 12 residues long. The CDR3 nucleotides are TGCAGCGTCGGGGGGGGACAAGAGACCCAGTACTTC. Translated: CSVGGGQETQYF.

The chain carries TRBV7-2 and TRBJ2-7; D remains unclear. V lost 5 bases and J 0 bases, leaving 14 bases between the germline ends. The CDR3 is 15 residues long. Germline V gene lookup returns CDR1 SGHTA and CDR2 FQGNSA. CDR3 nucleotide sequence: TGTGCCAGCAGCCCCCACCAGGTGAGCTCCTACGAGCAGTACTTC. Protein sequence: CASSPHQVSSYEQYF.

V gene TRBV5-4 combines with J gene TRBJ2-7; D is perhaps TRBD1 (5 bases). The germline V gene encodes CDR1 SGHNT and CDR2 YYREEE (reference sequence). The CDR3 has 15 amino acids. The V end lost 2 bases, the J end lost 3 bases, and 15 bases lay between the germline ends. The CDR3 reads CASSFRAAGLYEQYF. In nucleotides, the CDR3 is TGTGCCAGCAGCTTTCGCGCGGCAGGGCTCTACGAGCAGTACTTC.

V gene TRBV5-6 combines with J gene TRBJ2-7; the D is unclear. The CDR3 sequence is 11 residues long. Germline assignment: CDR1 SGHDT and CDR2 YYEEEE. The ends were cut back, 2 bases at V and 7 bases at J, with 7 bases in the middle. CDR3 residues: CASSLSREQYF. DNA of the CDR3: TGTGCCAGCAGCTTATCGAGGGAGCAGTACTTC. The entire variable domain, with the rest obtained from reference TRBV5-6 and TRBJ2-7, is as follows: DAGVTQSPTHLIKTRGQQVTLRCSPKSGHDTVSWYQQALGQGPQFIFQYYEEEERQRGNFPDRFSGHQFPNYSSELNVNALLLGDSALYLCASSLSREQYFGPGTRLTVT.

This clone was recorded a few times. The CDR3 loop reads CAISLPAAGGGNTDTQYF. CDR3 nucleotides: TGTGCCATCAGTCTACCCGCCGCTGGGGGCGGGAACACAGATACGCAGTATTTT. V is TRBV10-3 and J is TRBJ2-3; the D gene could be TRBD1 or TRBD2 (6 bases each). The CDR3 contains 18 residues. Looked up from germline, CDR1 is ENHRY and CDR2 is SYGVKD. Trimming took 5 bases from V and 2 from J, leaving 23 bases between them.

The genes are TRBV4-1 and TRBJ2-5, with D possibly being TRBD1 or TRBD2 (6 bases each). The CDR3 is 14 amino acids. The germline V and J ends were trimmed by 8 bases and 4 bases, with 17 bases remaining between them. CDR1 is MGHRA and CDR2 is YSYEKL in the germline V gene. The CDR3 protein is CASSGVGGRETQYF. CDR3 in DNA: TGCGCCAGCTCCGGGGTGGGGGGCCGAGAGACCCAGTACTTC.

The CDR3 bases are TGTGCCAGCAGCTCGTCGTCCTCTGGGAGGGCACCCCTCCACTTT. It specifies CASSSSSSGRAPLHF. The chain uses TRBV7-9 and TRBJ1-6; D unclear. The CDR3 is 15 residues long. Germline values: CDR1 SEHNR, CDR2 FQNEAQ (reference sequence). Deletions cut 4 bases from V and 11 bases from J, with 18 bases between.